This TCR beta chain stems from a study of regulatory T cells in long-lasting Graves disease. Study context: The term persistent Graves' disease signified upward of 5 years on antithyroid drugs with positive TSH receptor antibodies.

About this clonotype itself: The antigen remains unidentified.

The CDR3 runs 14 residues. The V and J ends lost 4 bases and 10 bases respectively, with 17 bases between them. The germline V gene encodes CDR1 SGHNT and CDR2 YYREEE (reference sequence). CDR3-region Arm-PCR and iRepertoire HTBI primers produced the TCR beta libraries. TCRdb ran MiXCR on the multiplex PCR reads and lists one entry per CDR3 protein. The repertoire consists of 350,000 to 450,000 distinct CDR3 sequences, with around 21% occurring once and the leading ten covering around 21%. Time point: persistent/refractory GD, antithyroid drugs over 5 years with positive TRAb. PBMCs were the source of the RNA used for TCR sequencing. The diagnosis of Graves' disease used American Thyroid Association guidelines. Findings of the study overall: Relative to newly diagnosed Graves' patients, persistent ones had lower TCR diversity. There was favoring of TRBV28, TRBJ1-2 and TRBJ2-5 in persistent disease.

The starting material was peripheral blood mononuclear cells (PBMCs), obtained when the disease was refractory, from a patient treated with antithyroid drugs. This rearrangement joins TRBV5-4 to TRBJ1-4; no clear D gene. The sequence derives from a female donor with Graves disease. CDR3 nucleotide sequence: TGTGCCAGCAGCCGGCAGGAGGTCTCGGCAAAACTGTTTTTT. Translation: CASSRQEVSAKLFF.